This TCR beta chain is drawn from a study of cytomegalovirus exposure and HLA in healthy donors. 13 Jbeta primers and 60 Vbeta primers were used for the PCR. Profiled with immunoSEQ multiplex PCR; TCRdb holds only in-frame clones, not every one. The sample consists of fewer than 120,000 clones, around four fifths of them appearing once. The CDR3 sequence is 16 residues long. Trimming cost V 5 bases and J 0 bases; bases outside gene matches: 6. The germline V gene has CDR1 SSHAT and CDR2 FNYEAQ (reference sequence). Sequencing was carried out using PBMCs. The chain employs TRBV7-7 and TRBJ2-3; the match to TRBD2 covers 9 bases. The source of this sequence is a woman in her fifties or sixties in good health and CMV-seropositive. The CDR3 spells CASSPGLAQSTDTQYF. CDR3 DNA sequence: TGTGCCAGCAGCCCCGGACTAGCGCAAAGCACAGATACGCAGTATTTT.